Each of the 16 T cell receptor beta chains below was sequenced from the same sample in a study of CXCR3-negative and CXCR3-positive naive CD8 T cells. It was by 5' RACE with UMI labels that the TRB cDNA libraries were prepared. TCRdb re-analyzed the 5' RACE reads; it lists each CDR3 protein once, without DNA. The sample totals about 81,000 distinct CDR3 sequences. Sequencing used naive CXCR3- CD8+ T cells from blood. Regarding subset: CD45RO-CCR7+CD27+CD95- naive CD8+ T cells lacking CXCR3 (TNR3-). These receptors all come from a human donor in good health. Some clones in this sample may be carry-over from other donors' samples.

The chain's CDR3 is CSVVDDRGLNEQFF. V is TRBV29-1 and J is TRBJ2-1; TCRdb proposes TRBD1, but this gene call is untestable without DNA. Germline CDR1 reads SQVTM; CDR2 reads ANQGSEA. The CDR3 loop spans 14 amino acids.

This chain joins TRBV7-9 and TRBJ1-3; the TCRdb D gene call, TRBD1, has no DNA to confirm it. The CDR3 has 14 residues. From germline, CDR1 is SEHNR and CDR2 FQNEAQ (reference sequence). This CDR3 is CASSPRDRGNTIYF.

The rearrangement uses TRBV6-5 and TRBJ2-5; the D call from TCRdb, TRBD1, cannot be confirmed without DNA. This CDR3 has 14 residues. Germline CDR1 and CDR2: MNHEY and SVGAGI. The CDR3 is CASSMGQGIETQYF.

The chain employs TRBV25-1 and TRBJ1-1. Germline values: CDR1 MGHDK, CDR2 SYGVNS. The CDR3 sequence is 14 residues long. This CDR3 reads CASSAGGVNTEAFF.

The J gene is TRBJ1-2, the V gene TRBV7-9. CDR1 SEHNR and CDR2 FQNEAQ come from the germline V gene (reference sequence). The CDR3 is 13 residues long. Here the CDR3 reads CAWLQTENYGYTF.

The chain combines TRBV7-2 with TRBJ2-3. The CDR3 sequence is 14 residues long. CDR1 and CDR2 (germline): SGHTA, FQGNSA. The CDR3 is CASSLPEGLDTQYF.

The rearrangement joins TRBV29-1 to TRBJ2-1; TCRdb gives TRBD2 as the D gene, but with no DNA this cannot be confirmed. Germline-derived CDR1 and CDR2 are SQVTM and ANQGSEA. This CDR3 region has 14 residues. CDR3 protein: CSVRTSATPNEQFF.

The chain couples TRBV19 to TRBJ2-1. The germline CDR1 and CDR2 sequences are LNHDA and SQIVND (reference sequence). This CDR3 has 14 residues. The chain's CDR3 is CASTDKGPYNEQFF.

The chain's CDR3 is CSAGTGVSYNEQFF. The chain joins TRBV29-1 to TRBJ2-1; without DNA, the TCRdb call of TRBD1 cannot be checked. This CDR3 has 14 amino acids. Germline V gene data show CDR1 as SQVTM and CDR2 as ANQGSEA.

This chain uses TRBV21-1 with TRBJ2-7; as DNA is missing, the TRBD1 call by TCRdb cannot be tested. TRBV21-1 represents a pseudogene. This CDR3 has 14 amino acids. CDR3 region: CASSKSHREYEQYF.

The V call is TRBV5-1, the J call TRBJ1-5; lacking DNA, the TRBD1 call made by TCRdb goes unchecked. Germline V gives CDR1 SGHRS, CDR2 YFSETQ. The CDR3 covers 13 residues. The CDR3 loop is CASSFFGGQPQHF.

Here the CDR3 reads CASTISGTSGRETQYF. V is TRBV12-3 or TRBV12-4 and J is TRBJ2-5; TCRdb outputs TRBD2, but without DNA this stays unchecked. The CDR3 is 16 residues long.

The CDR3 protein is CASSDGDRSYEQYF. The chain links TRBV25-1 to TRBJ2-7; TCRdb designates TRBD1, a call that cannot be tested without DNA. The CDR3 runs 14 residues. Germline CDR1 MGHDK, CDR2 SYGVNS.

This rearrangement joins TRBV7-3 to TRBJ2-2; with no DNA, the TCRdb D assignment of TRBD1 cannot be verified. The CDR3 totals 14 residues. Germline CDR1 SGHTA, CDR2 FQGTGA. This chain's CDR3 is CASSTGPNTGELFF.

The rearrangement joins TRBV20-1 to TRBJ2-1; TCRdb's D gene call, TRBD1, goes unchecked for lack of DNA. CDR1 and CDR2 from the germline V gene are DFQATT and SNEGSKA (reference sequence). This CDR3 is 17 amino acids long. The CDR3 protein is CSATNPGGKGVYNEQFF.

This rearrangement joins TRBV29-1 to TRBJ2-1. This CDR3 comprises 12 residues. Germline V gene sequence: CDR1 SQVTM, CDR2 ANQGSEA. The CDR3 protein is CSVAELSNEQFF.